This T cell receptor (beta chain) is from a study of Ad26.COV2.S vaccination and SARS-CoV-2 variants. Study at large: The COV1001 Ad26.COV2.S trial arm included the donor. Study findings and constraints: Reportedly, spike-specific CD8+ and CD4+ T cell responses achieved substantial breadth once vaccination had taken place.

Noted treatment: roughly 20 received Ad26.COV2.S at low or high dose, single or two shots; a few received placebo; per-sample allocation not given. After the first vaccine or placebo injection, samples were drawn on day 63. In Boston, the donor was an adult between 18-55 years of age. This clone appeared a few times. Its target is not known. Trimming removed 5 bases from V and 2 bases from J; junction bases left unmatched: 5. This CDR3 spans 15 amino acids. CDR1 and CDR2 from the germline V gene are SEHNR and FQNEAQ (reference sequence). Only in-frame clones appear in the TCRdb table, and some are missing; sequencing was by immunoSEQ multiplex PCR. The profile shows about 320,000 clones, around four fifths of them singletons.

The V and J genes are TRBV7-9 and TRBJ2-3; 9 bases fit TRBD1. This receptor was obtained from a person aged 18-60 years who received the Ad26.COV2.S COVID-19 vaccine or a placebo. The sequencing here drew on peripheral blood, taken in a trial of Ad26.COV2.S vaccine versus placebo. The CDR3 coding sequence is TGTGCCAGCAGCACCCGGACAGGGGCCACAGATACGCAGTATTTT. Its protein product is CASSTRTGATDTQYF. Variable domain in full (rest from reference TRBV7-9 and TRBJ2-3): DTGVSQNPRHKITKRGQNVTFRCDPISEHNRLYWYRQTLGQGPEFLTYFQNEAQLEKSRLLSDRFSAERPKGSFSTLEIQRTEQGDSAMYLCASSTRTGATDTQYFGPGTRLTVL.